What follows describes a single TCR beta chain. Its antigen remains undetermined. Per-base qualities were not stored, and no clone one base away is much larger. Collaborating institutions collected whole blood in K2EDTA tubes following their own protocols. Collaborator samples were shipped for TCRbeta analysis as frozen whole blood, isolated PBMCs, or DNA extracted from either sample type. TCRbeta CDR3 regions were amplified from genomic DNA by means of the immunoSEQ Assay, a bias-controlled multiplex PCR. The authors' pipeline ran thus. Within the assay, amplification of reference gene primers was used to estimate how many nucleated cells each sample contained. Sequence reads were collapsed and filtered to measure the absolute abundance of every unique TCRbeta CDR3 rearrangement. For each sample, productive Simpson clonality was calculated as the square root of Simpson's diversity index across productive rearrangements. What TCRdb holds here is the immuneACCESS table cut down to in-frame rearrangements. Part of the clones is not present; checked against another copy, under half of the missing clones reflect an unresolved V gene, and the others are unexplained. V, J and clone size reflect that table, while D and trimming were determined from the DNA. In all, the sample holds 650,000 to 800,000 clones, and approximately 90% of those were seen once. The ten largest clones add up to roughly 0.25% of the sample.

This sample is drawn from a study of blood T cell repertoires in COVID-19 (TCRdb year 2020). Background for the entire study: Collaborator samples came from the United States, Italy and Spain and covered acute and convalescent phases of COVID-19. The prospective study material was composed of cDNA or gDNA derived from T cells, B-cell-depleted T cells, or PBMCs. Deeply sampled blood TCRbeta repertoires from subjects exposed to, actively infected with, or recovered from COVID-19 were included in the dataset. The repertoires were made available in a free public database intended to serve as a resource for research on the immune response to SARS-CoV-2. The samples were drawn from two sources: the first 160 participants of the ongoing ImmuneRACE study, and approximately 1,300 subjects contributed by 6 global collaborators. Nearly every sample came with metadata listing a de-identified subject ID, COVID-19 status, age in years and sex. Where HLA class I and class II types were available, the types were taken from metadata supplied by the sample provider, not from assay-based typing. Broader findings and caveats from the paper: Clinical and demographic metadata were provided uncurated, with the amount varying by source and participant.

Including the terminal cysteine and phenylalanine, the CDR3 comprises 13 residues. Only CDR3 DNA remains: 39 bases, in frame from the first base. V was cut back by 4 bases and J by 2 bases, leaving a gap of 10 bases between them. The germline V gene gives CDR1 as SGHDT and CDR2 as YYEEEE. Recombination joined TRBV5-6 with TRBJ2-7; the D gene is perhaps TRBD1, on 5 matching bases. The sequenced sample was peripheral blood. This clonotype was obtained from a woman younger than 35 with acute or convalescent COVID-19. CDR3 loop: CASSQDIPYEQYF. The DNA sequence is given as TGTGCCAGCAGCCAGGACATACCCTACGAGCAGTACTTC. The full variable domain, completed from the reference TRBV5-6 and TRBJ2-7 proteins outside the CDR3, reads DAGVTQSPTHLIKTRGQQVTLRCSPKSGHDTVSWYQQALGQGPQFIFQYYEEEERQRGNFPDRFSGHQFPNYSSELNVNALLLGDSALYLCASSQDIPYEQYFGPGTRLTVT.